This T cell receptor (beta chain) was recorded in a study of shared clonotypes between healthy human individuals. From germline, CDR1 is MDHEN and CDR2 SYDVKM. The CDR3 loop spans 15 amino acids. The V segment lost 7 bases and the J segment 1 base; nucleotides outside the gene matches: 6. Profiled with immunoSEQ multiplex PCR; TCRdb holds only in-frame clones, not every one. This table holds 400,000 to 600,000 clones, about 76% found once. Sequencing was done on a sample of PBMCs. This chain uses TRBV28 with TRBJ2-5, with 10 positions matching TRBD1. The sequence was obtained from a woman in her thirties or forties in good health. Some clones in this sample may be carry-over from other donors' samples. The CDR3 here is CASTIGTGAQETQYF. In DNA, the CDR3 is TGTGCCAGCACCATAGGGACAGGGGCCCAAGAGACCCAGTACTTC. The variable domain in full, completed from reference TRBV28 and TRBJ2-5, reads DVKVTQSSRYLVKRTGEKVFLECVQDMDHENMFWYRQDPGLGLRLIYFSYDVKMKEKGDIPEGYSVSREKKERFSLILESASTNQTSMYLCASTIGTGAQETQYFGPGTRLLVL.